This entry concerns a single T cell receptor beta chain. This clone was detected only a few times. No cognate antigen has been identified for it. The input lacks base qualities; no much larger clone sits a single base away. The sample belongs to a study of blood T cell repertoires in COVID-19 (TCRdb year 2020). In the study overall: Samples from collaborators originated in the United States, Italy and Spain and spanned both the acute and convalescent phases of COVID-19. The material from the prospective study consisted of cDNA or gDNA derived from T cells, B-cell-depleted T cells, or PBMCs. The dataset comprised deeply sampled blood TCRbeta repertoires from subjects exposed to, actively infected with, or recovered from COVID-19. The repertoires were released in a freely available public database meant as a resource for research on the immune response to SARS-CoV-2. Samples came from the ongoing ImmuneRACE study (first 160 participants) plus 1,254 subjects from 6 global collaborators. The sample metadata nearly always contained a de-identified subject ID, COVID-19 status, age in years and sex. Where available, HLA class I and class II types were taken from metadata supplied by the sample provider and were not determined by assay-based typing. Summary of the overall study and its limitations: The quantity of clinical and demographic metadata differed by source and by participant and was supplied without curation.

The cysteine opens and the phenylalanine closes a CDR3 of 14 amino acids. Here the CDR3 DNA is all that survives: 42 bases in frame from base 1. The germline V gene gives CDR1 as SNHLY and CDR2 as FYNNEI. V lost 0 bases and J lost 2 bases; the stretch between them is 8 bases long. Each collaborating institution followed its own protocols to collect whole blood in K2EDTA tubes. For TCRbeta analysis, collaborators shipped samples in one of three forms: frozen whole blood, isolated PBMCs, or DNA extracted from either of those sample types. The immunoSEQ Assay, a bias-controlled multiplex PCR, was used to amplify TCRbeta CDR3 regions from genomic DNA. The source study handled its data this way. The number of nucleated cells in each sample was estimated from the amplification of reference gene primers within the assay. To quantify the absolute abundance of each unique TCRbeta CDR3 rearrangement, sequence reads were collapsed and filtered. For each sample, productive Simpson clonality was calculated by taking the square root of Simpson's diversity index across productive rearrangements. TCRdb took this table from immuneACCESS and kept in-frame rearrangements with V and J called. Such tables lack part of the clones; where checked against another copy, unresolved V genes explain under half of the gap, and the rest is unexplained. V, J and clone size derive from that table, while D and trimming were established from the DNA sequence. This sample holds 57,000 or so clones; approximately 79% were observed only once. The top ten clonotypes cover roughly 18% of the sample.

This sequence originates from a man aged 60 to 75 with acute or convalescent COVID-19. Input material: peripheral blood. This chain joins TRBV2 to TRBJ2-7; no D gene can be assigned with confidence. The CDR3 has the sequence CASSEASGAYEQYF. The DNA sequence is TGTGCCAGCAGTGAAGCCAGTGGTGCCTACGAGCAGTACTTC. With the portions outside the CDR3 filled from the reference TRBV2 and TRBJ2-7 genes, the complete variable region becomes EPEVTQTPSHQVTQMGQEVILRCVPISNHLYFYWYRQILGQKVEFLVSFYNNEISEKSEIFDDQFSVERPDGSNFTLKIRSTKLEDSAMYFCASSEASGAYEQYFGPGTRLTVT.